This TCR beta chain stems from a study of T cell repertoires in cytomegalovirus infection. The CDR3 is made up of 12 amino acids. Germline-derived CDR1 and CDR2 are SGHNT and YYREEE (reference sequence). TCRdb re-called the reads through MiXCR, storing one row per CDR3 protein. In the table there are approximately 750,000 distinct CDR3 sequences, approximately 40% of which are singletons. Regarding this clonotype: A junction boundary mismatches the germline segment, possibly from a read error.

Sequencing was carried out using PBMCs. This TCR derives from a human donor in good health (CMV status not recorded). Some clones in this sample may be carry-over from other donors' samples. J is TRBJ1-5 and V is TRBV5-4; D may be TRBD1 (5 bases). CDR3 in DNA: TGTGCCAGCAGCTTAGGGGATCAGCCCAAGCACTTT. Its protein product is CASSLGDQPKHF.